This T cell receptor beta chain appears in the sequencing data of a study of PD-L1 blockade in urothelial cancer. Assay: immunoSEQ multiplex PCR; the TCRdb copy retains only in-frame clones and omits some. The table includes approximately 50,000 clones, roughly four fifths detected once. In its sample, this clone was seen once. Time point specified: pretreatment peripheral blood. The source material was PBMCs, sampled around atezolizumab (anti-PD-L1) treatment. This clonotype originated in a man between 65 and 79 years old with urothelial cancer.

CDR3 in DNA: TGTGCCATCCGCTCCCCGGACATGGGGAACACTGAAGCTTTCTTT. Its protein product is CAIRSPDMGNTEAFF. The chain combines TRBV2 with TRBJ1-1; perhaps TRBD1 as D (5 bases). Germline values: CDR1 SNHLY, CDR2 FYNNEI. Trimming cost V 10 bases and J 1 base, with 19 bases left between them. The CDR3 loop spans 15 amino acids.